The TCR beta chain under discussion was sequenced for a study of beta chain features in type 1 diabetes. Points from the study as a whole: Researchers cautioned that cDNA sequencing could over-represent cells with high TCR expression. A moderate, significant TCRB CDR3 shortening appeared in type 1 diabetes across four CD4+ subsets.

Remarks on this clone: The antigen remains unidentified.

The authors reverse transcribed all of the isolated RNA, so sequencing captured expressed TCRB transcripts. Here immunoSEQ multiplex PCR was the method, and the copy in TCRdb shows in-frame clones only, minus some. The sample records 630,000 or so clones, more than 13% being singletons. The TCR originated in a man younger than 30 with type 1 diabetes. The material sequenced was naive CD4+ T cells from blood.

This CDR3 is CASSLGGQAATDTQYF. Here the CDR3 DNA reads TGCGCCAGCAGCTTGGGAGGGCAGGCCGCCACAGATACGCAGTATTTT. The chain couples TRBV5-1 to TRBJ2-3; TRBD2 is a possible D gene (5 bases). Trimming pared 0 bases from V and 2 bases from J, leaving 13 bases between. CDR1 SGHRS and CDR2 YFSETQ come from the germline V gene. The CDR3 has 16 residues.